Listed below are T cell receptor beta chains from one sample, sequenced in a study of cytomegalovirus exposure and HLA in healthy donors. The table came from immunoSEQ multiplex PCR; TCRdb's copy has only in-frame clones and leaves some out. The sample has 55,000 to 85,000 clones; less than 70% are singletons. Sequencing was carried out using PBMCs. These receptors were collected from a woman aged 45-65 years in good health and CMV-seronegative. Each CDR3 is given with its conserved first and last residue. Each record gives: J gene, clone size, V gene, D gene, CDR3 protein, CDR3 DNA. A D gene is named only where the DNA matches it firmly. A row's size may be missing; if present it is once, few, many or a size class.

>TRBJ2-7|.|TRBV10-3|.
CAISESGDYEQYF
TGTGCCATCAGTGAGTCCGGGGACTACGAGCAGTACTTC
>TRBJ1-5|few|TRBV6-6|TRBD1
CASSDRGSYSNQPQHF
TGTGCCAGCAGCGACAGGGGTTCGTATAGCAATCAGCCCCAGCATTTT
>TRBJ1-1|.|TRBV28|.
CASSLVLQGYVAFF
TGTGCCAGCAGTTTAGTTCTCCAGGGATACGTAGCTTTCTTT
>TRBJ1-2|.|TRBV20-1|.
CSARFRDGYTF
TGCAGTGCTAGATTCAGGGATGGCTACACCTTC
>TRBJ2-5|few|TRBV11-3|TRBD2
CASSRPSSLSGSGVETQYF
TGTGCCAGCAGCCGTCCGAGTTCTTTGAGCGGGAGTGGGGTAGAGACCCAGTACTTC
>TRBJ2-1|few|TRBV18|TRBD1
CASSRTGSYNEQFF
TGTGCCAGCTCCCGGACAGGGAGCTACAATGAGCAGTTCTTC
>TRBJ1-2|.|TRBV5-4|.
CASSLPGHTNGGYTF
TGTGCCAGCAGCTTGCCAGGTCACACAAATGGTGGCTACACCTTC
>TRBJ2-5|.|TRBV15|.
CATSRGGEETQYF
TGTGCCACCAGCAGAGGGGGGGAAGAGACCCAGTACTTC
>TRBJ1-3|.|TRBV18|TRBD1
CASSPDRVSSGNTIYF
TGTGCCAGCTCACCAGACAGGGTTAGCTCTGGAAACACCATATATTTT
>TRBJ2-7|.|TRBV7-9|TRBD1
CASSLGTGASEQYF
TGTGCCAGCAGCTTGGGGACAGGGGCGTCCGAGCAGTACTTC
>TRBJ1-5|.|TRBV10-3|TRBD1
CAISELGTANQPQHF
TGTGCCATCAGTGAGTTAGGGACAGCCAATCAGCCCCAGCATTTT
>TRBJ1-2|.|TRBV18|TRBD1
CASSPLGRGLNYGYTF
TGTGCCAGCTCACCATTGGGCAGGGGGCTGAACTATGGCTACACCTTC
>TRBJ2-5|.|TRBV5-1|TRBD2
CASSAGVQETQYF
TGCGCCAGCAGCGCGGGAGTTCAAGAGACCCAGTACTTC
>TRBJ1-5|.|TRBV4-3|TRBD1
CASSAWRQGAGQPQHF
TGCGCCAGCAGCGCCTGGAGGCAGGGGGCCGGTCAGCCCCAGCATTTT
>TRBJ1-1|once|TRBV20-1|.
CSAGGDTEAFF
TGCAGTGCAGGGGGGGACACTGAAGCTTTCTTT
>TRBJ2-2|few|TRBV9|TRBD2
CASSVGLAGVSTGELFF
TGTGCCAGCAGCGTCGGACTAGCGGGAGTCAGCACCGGGGAGCTGTTTTTT
>TRBJ1-5|many|TRBV6-6|.
CASSYGGGSNQPQHF
TGTGCCAGCAGTTACGGTGGCGGGAGCAATCAGCCCCAGCATTTT
>TRBJ1-1|.|TRBV30|TRBD1
CAWAGTGGTEAFF
TGTGCCTGGGCCGGGACAGGGGGAACTGAAGCTTTCTTT
>TRBJ2-7|.|TRBV6-6|TRBD2
CASWASGTYEQYF
TGTGCCAGCTGGGCTAGCGGGACGTACGAGCAGTACTTC
>TRBJ2-5|.|TRBV5-1|TRBD2
CASSLDASGGETQYF
TGCGCCAGCAGCTTGGATGCTAGCGGGGGGGAGACCCAGTACTTC
>TRBJ1-1|few|TRBV7-6|.
CASSPVVNTEAFF
TGTGCCAGCAGCCCAGTGGTGAACACTGAAGCTTTCTTT
>TRBJ2-7|few|TRBV29-1|.
CSVGTFRSSYEQYF
TGCAGCGTTGGGACATTCAGGAGCTCCTACGAGCAGTACTTC
>TRBJ2-7|.|TRBV4-3|TRBD2
CASSQVWTSGHPYEQYF
TGCGCCAGCAGCCAAGTTTGGACTAGCGGGCATCCCTACGAGCAGTACTTC
>TRBJ2-7|.|TRBV7-2|.
CASSLTGSEQYF
TGTGCCAGCAGCCTGACAGGTTCCGAGCAGTACTTC
>TRBJ2-2|.|TRBV7-9|.
CASSRDTSTGELFF
TGTGCCAGCAGCCGGGACACAAGCACCGGGGAGCTGTTTTTT
>TRBJ2-1|.|TRBV11-2|.
CASSFPLRDEQFF
TGTGCCAGCAGCTTCCCACTCCGGGATGAGCAGTTCTTC
>TRBJ1-1|.|TRBV18|TRBD1
CASSPARGEYTEAFF
TGTGCCAGCTCACCGGCCAGGGGGGAGTACACTGAAGCTTTCTTT
>TRBJ2-2|.|TRBV2|.
CASRLAGELFF
TGTGCCTCCCGACTAGCCGGGGAGCTGTTTTTT
>TRBJ1-5|.|TRBV7-2|TRBD1
CATSTGRQPQHF
TGTGCCACCTCGACAGGGCGTCAGCCCCAGCATTTT
>TRBJ1-1|few|TRBV11-3|TRBD1
CASSSDRVGTEAFF
TGTGCCAGCAGCTCAGACAGGGTTGGGACTGAAGCTTTCTTT
>TRBJ2-7|once|TRBV2|.
CASSVQGQVSEQYF
TGTGCCAGCAGTGTCCAGGGACAAGTGTCCGAGCAGTACTTC
>TRBJ1-4|.|TRBV4-3|TRBD1
CASSHIGQERDEKLFF
TGCGCCAGCAGCCACATTGGACAGGAAAGGGATGAAAAACTGTTTTTT
>TRBJ2-7|.|TRBV6-6|TRBD2
CASSYPVAGGLYEQYF
TGTGCCAGCAGTTACCCGGTAGCGGGAGGCCTCTACGAGCAGTACTTC
>TRBJ1-5|.|TRBV15|.
CATSRVINQPQHF
TGTGCCACCAGCAGAGTAATTAATCAGCCCCAGCATTTT
>TRBJ1-1|.|TRBV6-5|.
CASREMNTEAFF
TGTGCCAGCAGGGAGATGAACACTGAAGCTTTCTTT
>TRBJ1-2|once|TRBV6-5|.
CASRRRGPRDSGYTF
TGTGCCAGCAGACGCCGTGGGCCGCGGGACTCTGGCTACACCTTC
>TRBJ2-1|.|TRBV9|.
CASSAREKSYNEQFF
TGTGCCAGCAGCGCTCGGGAGAAGTCCTACAATGAGCAGTTCTTC
>TRBJ1-1|.|TRBV5-8|.
CASSLRRNTEAFF
TGTGCCAGCAGCCTGAGAAGGAACACTGAAGCTTTCTTT
>TRBJ2-1|.|TRBV2|.
CALERNEQFF
TGTGCCCTTGAGAGGAATGAGCAGTTCTTC
>TRBJ1-2|.|TRBV2|.
CASRGPGTLNYGYTF
TGTGCCAGCAGAGGTCCCGGGACACTTAACTATGGCTACACCTTC
>TRBJ2-7|.|TRBV6-5|TRBD1
CASSLGGQGAYEQYF
TGTGCCAGCAGTTTGGGAGGACAGGGGGCCTACGAGCAGTACTTC
>TRBJ1-2|.|TRBV14|TRBD1
CASSLPYLRDREGLAGGYTF
TGTGCCAGCAGCCTACCCTACCTACGGGACAGGGAGGGTCTTGCTGGTGGCTACACCTTC
>TRBJ2-3|.|TRBV7-3|.
CASRPGLGGADTQYF
TGTGCCAGCAGACCTGGACTAGGGGGAGCAGATACGCAGTATTTT
>TRBJ1-1|.|TRBV12-5|TRBD1
CASAHPWTGFKGSNTEAFF
TGTGCTAGCGCCCACCCTTGGACAGGCTTTAAGGGGTCGAACACTGAAGCTTTCTTT
>TRBJ1-4|.|TRBV7-6|.
CASSLVRGTNEKLFF
TGTGCCAGCAGCTTAGTTCGGGGAACTAATGAAAAACTGTTTTTT
>TRBJ1-5|.|TRBV7-2|.
CASSLAGRGSNQPQHF
TGTGCCAGCAGCTTAGCAGGGAGGGGTAGCAATCAGCCCCAGCATTTT
>TRBJ2-5|.|TRBV11-2|.
CASSLAGGETQYF
TGTGCCAGCAGCTTAGCCGGAGGCGAGACCCAGTACTTC
>TRBJ2-1|.|TRBV7-2|.
CASSLSYSSDEQFF
TGTGCCAGCAGCTTATCTTATAGCTCCGATGAGCAGTTCTTC
>TRBJ2-7|.|TRBV11-2|.
CASSLGAYEQYF
TGTGCCAGCAGCTTAGGAGCCTACGAGCAGTACTTC
>TRBJ2-7|.|TRBV18|TRBD1
CASSPDRASSYEQYF
TGTGCCAGCTCACCCGACAGGGCGAGCTCCTACGAGCAGTACTTC
>TRBJ1-3|.|TRBV18|.
CASSPRRPSSGNTIYF
TGTGCCAGCTCACCAAGGAGGCCCAGCTCTGGAAACACCATATATTTT
>TRBJ2-2|.|TRBV28|.
CASMTAAQSTGELFF
TGTGCCAGCATGACAGCCGCCCAGAGCACCGGGGAGCTGTTTTTT
>TRBJ1-4|.|TRBV9|TRBD1
CASSAPDRDNEKLFF
TGTGCCAGCAGCGCCCCGGACAGGGACAATGAAAAACTGTTTTTT